The T cell receptor beta chain described here comes from a study of cytomegalovirus exposure and HLA in healthy donors. Study-level points and caveats: In vitro experiments confirmed that a few CMV-associated chains were specific for CMV antigens. For most TCR sequences rarity was the rule, although some public TCRs occurred in many donors.

As for this clone: What it binds is not known.

With V trimmed by 2 bases and J by 8 bases, 4 bases remained unmatched. CDR3 size: 15 residues. From germline, CDR1 is SGHVS and CDR2 FNYEAQ. Only in-frame clones appear in the TCRdb table, and some are missing; sequencing was by immunoSEQ multiplex PCR. The sample records 100,000 to 150,000 clones, roughly 90% being singletons. This sequence was found in a young man in good health and CMV-seronegative. Sequenced: PBMCs. This sequence joins TRBV7-6 and TRBJ1-6; 9 bases fit TRBD1. The CDR3 spells CASSLTGTGHSPLHF. The CDR3 DNA is TGTGCCAGCAGCTTAACGGGGACAGGGCATTCACCCCTCCACTTT.